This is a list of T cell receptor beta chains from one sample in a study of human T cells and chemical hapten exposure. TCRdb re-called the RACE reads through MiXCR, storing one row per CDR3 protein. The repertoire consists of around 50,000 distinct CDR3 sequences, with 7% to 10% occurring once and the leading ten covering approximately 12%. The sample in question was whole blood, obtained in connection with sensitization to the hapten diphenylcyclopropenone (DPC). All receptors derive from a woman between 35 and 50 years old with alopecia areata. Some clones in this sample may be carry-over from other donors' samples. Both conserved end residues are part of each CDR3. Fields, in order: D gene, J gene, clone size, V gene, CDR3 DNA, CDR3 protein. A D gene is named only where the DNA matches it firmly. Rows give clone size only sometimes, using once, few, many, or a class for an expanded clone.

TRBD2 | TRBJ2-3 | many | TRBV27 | TGTGCCAGCAGCGGGGGGACAGATACGCAGTATTTT | CASSGGTDTQYF
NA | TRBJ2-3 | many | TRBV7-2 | TGTGCCAGCAGCGCCCATTTAGCAGATACGCAGTATTTT | CASSAHLADTQYF
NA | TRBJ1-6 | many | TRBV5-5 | TGTGCCAGCAGCTTAAAGAATAATTCACCCCTCCACTTT | CASSLKNNSPLHF
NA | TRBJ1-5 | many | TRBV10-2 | TGCGCCAGCAGTGAGAGTGGATCCAATCAGCCCCAGCATTTT | CASSESGSNQPQHF
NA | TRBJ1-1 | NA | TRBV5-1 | TGCGCCAGCAGCTTGGTAGAGGGAATCGGGAACACTGAAGCTTTCTTT | CASSLVEGIGNTEAFF
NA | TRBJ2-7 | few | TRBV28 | TGTGCCAGCAGTCCCCTAGGCATGGGTCGGGAGCAGTACTTC | CASSPLGMGREQYF
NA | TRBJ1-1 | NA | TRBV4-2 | TGTGCCAGCAGCCAAGAAGCTGGAGTGAACACTGAAGCTTTCTTT | CASSQEAGVNTEAFF
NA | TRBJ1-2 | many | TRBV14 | TGTGCCAGCAGGCGGACAGCCGGAAACTATGGCTACACCTTC | CASRRTAGNYGYTF
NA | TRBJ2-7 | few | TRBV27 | TGTGCCAGCAGTTTAAAGGCGGGCCAGGGCTACGAGCAGTACTTC | CASSLKAGQGYEQYF
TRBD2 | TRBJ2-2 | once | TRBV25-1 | TGTGCCAGCAGTGTACTAGCGGGGTTCACCGGGGAGCTGTTTTTT | CASSVLAGFTGELFF
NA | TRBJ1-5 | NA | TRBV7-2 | TGTGCCAGCAGCCCTTCCGGTCAGCCCCAGCATTTT | CASSPSGQPQHF
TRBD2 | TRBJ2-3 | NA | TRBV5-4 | TGTGCCAGCAGCTCGGGACTAGCGGGCACAGATACGCAGTATTTT | CASSSGLAGTDTQYF
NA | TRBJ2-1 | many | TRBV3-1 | TGTGCCAGCAGCCCTGGGGAAAATGAGCAGTTCTTC | CASSPGENEQFF
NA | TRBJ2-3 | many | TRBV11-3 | TGTGCCAGCAGCTTGGGCCGGGGAGATACGCAGTATTTT | CASSLGRGDTQYF
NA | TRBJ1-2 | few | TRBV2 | TGTGCCAGATATACTACGGGGAGTGGCTACACCTTC | CARYTTGSGYTF
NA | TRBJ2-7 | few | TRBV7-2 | TGTGCCAGCAGCCCCGGTTACGAGCAGTACTTC | CASSPGYEQYF
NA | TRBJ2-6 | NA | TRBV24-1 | TGTGCCACCCTTGGATTTACCTCCTCTGGGGCCAACGTCCTGACTTTC | CATLGFTSSGANVLTF
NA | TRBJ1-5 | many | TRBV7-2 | TGTGCCAGCAGCTTAGACGTCCCCCAGCCCCAGCATTTT | CASSLDVPQPQHF
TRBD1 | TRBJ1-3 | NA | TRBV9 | TGTGCCAGCAGCACCCGGACAGGGGTGATGCCTGGAAACACCATATATTTT | CASSTRTGVMPGNTIYF
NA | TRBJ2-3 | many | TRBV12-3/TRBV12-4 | TGTGCCAGCAGTTCATCCGCCCAACAGTATTTT | CASSSSAQQYF
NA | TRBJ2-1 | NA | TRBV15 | TGTGCCACCAGCAGAGACAAAGGGGATGAGCAGTTCTTC | CATSRDKGDEQFF
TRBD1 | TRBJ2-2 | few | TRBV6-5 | TGTGCCAGCAGTAAGGACAGGGGATCGAACACCGGGGAGCTGTTTTTT | CASSKDRGSNTGELFF
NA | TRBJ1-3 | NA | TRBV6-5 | TGTGCCAGCAGTTCCTCAACAGGGCCCGGAAACACCATATATTTT | CASSSSTGPGNTIYF
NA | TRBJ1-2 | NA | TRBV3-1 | TGTGCCAGCAGCCAGCCCGGATTCGACATCTATGGCTACACCTTC | CASSQPGFDIYGYTF
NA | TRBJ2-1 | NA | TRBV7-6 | TGTGCCAGCAGCTTAGAAGACATGGTCAATGAGCAGTTCTTC | CASSLEDMVNEQFF
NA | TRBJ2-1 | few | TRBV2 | TGTGCCAGCAGGAGCAGTCCGAGTGGTGAGCAGTTCTTC | CASRSSPSGEQFF
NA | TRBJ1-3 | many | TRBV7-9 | TGTGCCAGCAGACGGGACTCCTGGGCCTCTGGAAACACCATATATTTT | CASRRDSWASGNTIYF
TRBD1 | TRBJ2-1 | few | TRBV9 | TGTGCCAGCAGCGTAGCCGGGGACAGCTTCGGTGAGCAGTTCTTC | CASSVAGDSFGEQFF
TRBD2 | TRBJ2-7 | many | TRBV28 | TGTGCCACAACTAGCGGTAGCTCCTACGAGCAGTACTTC | CATTSGSSYEQYF
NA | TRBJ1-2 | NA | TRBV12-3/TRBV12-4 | TGTGCCAGCAGTTTAGCGGGAGGGAACTATGGCTACACCTTC | CASSLAGGNYGYTF
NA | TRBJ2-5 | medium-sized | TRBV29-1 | TGCAGCGCCCAACTAGGGACCCAGTACTTC | CSAQLGTQYF
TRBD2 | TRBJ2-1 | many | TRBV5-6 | TGTGCCAGCAGCGAGGGACTAGCGATCTACAATGAGCAGTTCTTC | CASSEGLAIYNEQFF
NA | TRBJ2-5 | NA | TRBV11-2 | TGTGCCAGCAGCTTAAATCTACAAGAGACCCAGTACTTC | CASSLNLQETQYF
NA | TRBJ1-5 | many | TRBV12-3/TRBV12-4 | TGTGCCAGCAGTCCTCAGGCCCTGTTACCCCAGCATTTT | CASSPQALLPQHF
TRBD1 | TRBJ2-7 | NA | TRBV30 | TGTGCCTGGAGTGCGGACAGGGCGGTTCACGAGCAGTACTTC | CAWSADRAVHEQYF
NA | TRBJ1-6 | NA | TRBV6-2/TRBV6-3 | TGTGCCAGCAGCTCGGACAGTACGGTTGATTCACCCCTCCACTTT | CASSSDSTVDSPLHF